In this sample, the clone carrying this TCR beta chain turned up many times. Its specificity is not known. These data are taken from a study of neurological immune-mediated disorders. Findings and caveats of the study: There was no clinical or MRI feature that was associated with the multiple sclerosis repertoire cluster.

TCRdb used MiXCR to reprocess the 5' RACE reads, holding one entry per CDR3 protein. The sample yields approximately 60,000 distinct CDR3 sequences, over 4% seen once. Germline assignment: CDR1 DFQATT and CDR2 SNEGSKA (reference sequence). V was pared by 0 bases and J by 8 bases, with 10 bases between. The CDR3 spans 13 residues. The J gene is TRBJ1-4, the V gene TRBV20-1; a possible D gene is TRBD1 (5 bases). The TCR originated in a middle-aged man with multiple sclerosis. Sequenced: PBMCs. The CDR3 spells CSARDREAEKLFF. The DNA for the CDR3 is TGCAGTGCTAGAGACAGGGAGGCCGAAAAACTGTTTTTT.